This T cell receptor beta chain was identified in a study of T-cell reconstitution after alpha-beta-depleted transplantation in children. The CDR3 loop spans 13 amino acids. Germline V gives CDR1 MNHNY, CDR2 SVGAGI (reference sequence). V lost 6 bases and J 2 bases, leaving 11 bases between the germline ends. Preparation of the TCRbeta library involved a method that used unique molecular identifiers. TCRdb re-called the PCR reads with MiXCR, one entry per CDR3 protein. Of hundreds of thousands of distinct CDR3 sequences listed, 16% were seen once; the top ten hold approximately 1%. This clonotype has ten or more counts.

This chain uses TRBV6-6 with TRBJ2-7; no reliable D call. The material sequenced was PBMCs from the stem cell graft donor, taken from the stem cell graft. The sequence derives from a human donor who donated a stem cell graft to a child with acute myeloid leukemia. CDR3 sequence reads: CASSPRNAYEQYF. In DNA form, the CDR3 reads TGTGCCAGCAGCCCACGGAATGCCTACGAGCAGTACTTC.